This T cell receptor (beta chain) was documented in a study of blood T cell repertoires in COVID-19 (TCRdb year 2020). A note on the overall study: The collaborator samples originated in the United States, Italy and Spain and spanned the acute and convalescent phases of COVID-19. A de-identified subject ID, COVID-19 status, age in years and sex were almost always included in the sample metadata. Subjects who had been exposed to COVID-19, were actively infected with it, or had recovered from it provided the deeply sampled blood TCRbeta repertoires that made up the dataset. Samples came from the ongoing ImmuneRACE study (first 160 participants) plus 1,254 subjects from 6 global collaborators. The material from the prospective study consisted of cDNA or gDNA derived from T cells, B-cell-depleted T cells, or PBMCs. HLA class I and class II types, where available, came from metadata supplied by the sample provider rather than from assay-based typing. The repertoires were released in a freely available public database meant as a resource for research on the immune response to SARS-CoV-2. What the research found in general, with its limitations: How much clinical and demographic metadata was included differed by source and by participant, and the metadata was provided uncurated.

Remarks on this clone: It lacks a known antigen. Within one base of it there is no much larger clone, and no base qualities were kept.

TCRbeta CDR3 regions were amplified from genomic DNA by means of the immunoSEQ Assay, a bias-controlled multiplex PCR. The study's own analysis went as follows. The number of nucleated cells in each sample was estimated by amplification of reference gene primers within the assay. To quantify the absolute abundance of each unique TCRbeta CDR3 rearrangement, sequence reads were collapsed and filtered. Productive Simpson clonality was computed per sample as the square root of Simpson's diversity index over productive rearrangements. TCRdb provides this immuneACCESS table in a form limited to in-frame rearrangements. Some clones are lacking; in checked studies, under half of them reflect an unresolved V gene, and why the rest are absent is not known. The V and J calls and clone size were taken over from that table, and D and trimming were inferred from the DNA. This sample holds approximately 200,000 clones; 89% were observed only once. The ten top clones hold approximately 2.1% of the sample.

Enrolling through a virtual design, the prospective study's participants ranged in age from about 18 to 89 years and lived across roughly 24 United States geographic areas. In the prospective study, cohorts were assigned on the basis of participant-reported clinical history obtained from a screening survey and a study questionnaire. Each participant in the prospective study had whole blood, serum and a nasopharyngeal or oropharyngeal swab collected by mobile phlebotomists. Participants in the prospective study had the option to provide additional blood draws and questionnaires over a 2-month period. Blood samples from the prospective study were shipped frozen or at room temperature prior to DNA extraction. The TCR was taken from a woman in her thirties or forties with acute COVID-19. The sample taken for sequencing was PBMCs or T cells enriched from blood (not recorded which).

CDR3 loop: CADKGDSGNEKLFF. The DNA sequence follows: TGTGCCGACAAAGGGGACAGCGGTAATGAAAAACTGTTTTTT. The sequence joins TRBV2 to TRBJ1-4; the central 7 bases match TRBD1. CDR1 SNHLY and CDR2 FYNNEI were looked up in the germline V gene. The CDR3 covers 14 residues, taking in both the cysteine and the phenylalanine. The sequence is cut down to CDR3 DNA, 42 bases in frame from base 1. Trimming takes 11 bases off V and 4 bases off J; junction bases not matched to a gene: 10.